This T cell receptor beta chain derives from a study of cytotoxic CD8 clonotypes in ibrutinib-treated CLL. About the research overall: An average of around 250,000 productive templates and approximately 91,000 productive rearrangements was obtained per sample.

Deep sequencing aimed at 1 in 200,000 to 1 in 1 million T cells' resolution. Sequenced by immunoSEQ multiplex PCR; TCRdb stores in-frame clones only, minus some. The sample consists of more than 200,000 clones, around 70% of them appearing once. In the case of this clone: Its antigen is unknown.

General study results and limits: Under treatment, the uncommon public clonotypes either contracted or remained stable. Age-matched healthy donor levels were exceeded by baseline clonality, which tracked circulating CD8+ T-cell counts.

Germline CDR1 and CDR2: LNHDA and SQIVND (reference sequence). The CDR3 is 13 residues long. V lost 5 bases, J lost 0 bases, and 7 bases lay in between. This specimen was PBMCs, taken after 24 months of ibrutinib treatment. The rearrangement uses TRBV19 and TRBJ1-1; D is unclear. The source is a human donor with chronic lymphocytic leukemia. The CDR3 region is CASSGRMNTEAFF. The CDR3 region has the DNA TGTGCCAGTAGTGGCAGAATGAACACTGAAGCTTTCTTT.